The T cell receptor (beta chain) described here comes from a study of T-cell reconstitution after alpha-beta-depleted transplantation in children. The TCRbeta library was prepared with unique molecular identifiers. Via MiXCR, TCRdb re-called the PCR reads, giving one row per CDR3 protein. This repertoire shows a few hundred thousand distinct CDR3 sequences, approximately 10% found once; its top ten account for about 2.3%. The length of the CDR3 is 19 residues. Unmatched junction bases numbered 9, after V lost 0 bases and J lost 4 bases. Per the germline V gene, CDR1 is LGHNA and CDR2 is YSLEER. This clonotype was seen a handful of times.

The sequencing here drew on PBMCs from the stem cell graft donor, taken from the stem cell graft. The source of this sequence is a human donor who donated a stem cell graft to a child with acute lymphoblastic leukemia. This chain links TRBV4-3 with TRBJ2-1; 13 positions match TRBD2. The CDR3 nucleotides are TGCGCCAGCAGCCAAGATATAGGACTAGCGGGAGCATCGTACAATGAGCAGTTCTTC. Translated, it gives CASSQDIGLAGASYNEQFF.